This T cell receptor (beta chain) was obtained from a study of post-analysis software for immune sequencing data. Notes on the study in general: F measure grouped same-batch samples tightly together. Five TRBV segments occurring more often in patients than controls included TRBV5-6, TRBV5-1 and TRBV20-1.

Every TCR beta cDNA library bore unique molecular identifiers. Yield was roughly 0.5 million cDNA molecules from roughly 0.93 to 9.6 million T cells. TCRdb analysed the PCR reads with MiXCR anew, one entry per CDR3 protein. The repertoire has hundreds of thousands of distinct CDR3 sequences, roughly 45% of them found once; the top ten carry roughly 12%. The CDR3 is made up of 14 amino acids. The V segment lost 6 bases and the J segment 3 bases; nucleotides outside the gene matches: 6. Germline values: CDR1 DFQATT, CDR2 SNEGSKA (reference sequence). Turning to this clonotype: Its matching antigen is unknown.

The clonotype comes from a girl aged 10 to 17 with multiple sclerosis. The chain carries TRBV20-1 and TRBJ2-3, with 10 bases aligning to TRBD2. Sequencing was performed on blood. The chain's CDR3 is CSAALAGVTDTQYF. The DNA of the CDR3 is TGCAGTGCGGCCCTAGCGGGAGTGACAGATACGCAGTATTTT.